This TCR beta chain was profiled in a study of shared clonotypes between healthy human individuals. Study-level results: Larger richness was generally estimated for naive than memory subsets. The sole specimen, blood, was sampled, and tissue repertoires likely differ.

Germline V CDR1 and CDR2: MNHEY, SVGAGI. The CDR3 is 12 amino acids. Trimming took off 5 bases at V and 4 bases at J, with 8 bases between the two ends. Only in-frame clones appear in the TCRdb table, and some are missing; sequencing was by immunoSEQ multiplex PCR. The sample lists more than 2,000,000 clones; more than 85% were seen once. In this sample, this clone turned up once. The antigen remains unidentified. This TCR derives from a man aged 18 to 30 in good health. Some clones in this sample may be carry-over from other donors' samples. Sequencing was carried out using naive CD4+ T cells from PBMCs. The sample's subset: CD45RA+ positively selected. The V and J genes are TRBV6-5 and TRBJ1-2, with D unclear. CDR3 sequence: CASSPRAYGYTF. The DNA for the CDR3 is TGTGCCAGCAGTCCCCGAGCCTATGGCTACACCTTC.